A single T cell receptor beta chain is shown here with its context. The data derive from a study of blood T cell repertoires in COVID-19. Study as a whole: Nucleic acid was either cDNA or gDNA, and it came from T cells, B-cell-depleted T cells, or PBMCs.

V dropped 2 bases and J dropped 7; count of bases not matched to a gene: 8. Germline loops: CDR1 MNHEY, CDR2 SVGEGT. CDR3 length equals 15 residues. TCRdb's copy holds only in-frame clones and misses some; the assay was immunoSEQ multiplex PCR. Among 170,000 or so clones, roughly four fifths were seen once, and the ten largest hold over 6%. This clonotype was sampled from a woman aged 70-85 years with COVID-19, enrolled during active disease. Sample: peripheral blood. The V and J genes are TRBV6-2 or TRBV6-3 and TRBJ1-1, with 9 bases lining up with TRBD1. Here the CDR3 DNA reads TGTGCCAGCAGTTACCTGTCCCGACAGGGGGGTGAAGCTTTCTTT. Amino acid sequence: CASSYLSRQGGEAFF.